The 3 T cell receptor beta chains below all came from one sample that was sequenced in a study of Ad26.COV2.S vaccination and SARS-CoV-2 variants (dated by TCRdb to 2020 to 2022). Interpreted using the paper, the treatment or condition label stands for: 19 received Ad26.COV2.S at low or high dose, single or two shots; roughly five received placebo; per-sample allocation not given. For vaccine and placebo recipients, repertoires were sequenced using samples collected on day 63 after the first injection. The library came from the immunoSEQ multiplex PCR assay. As stored in TCRdb, this immuneACCESS dataset retains in-frame rearrangements with V and J assigned. A fraction of the clones does not appear; measured against another copy, unresolved V genes explain less than half of the discrepancy, and the remainder lacks a known reason. This sample comprises about 350,000 clones, approximately 86% of them detected only once. The ten largest make up around 10% of the sample.

The source was peripheral blood, collected in a trial of Ad26.COV2.S vaccine versus placebo. Receptors were obtained from a person aged 18 to 65 who received the Ad26.COV2.S COVID-19 vaccine or a placebo.

The rearrangement joins TRBV7-2 to TRBJ2-7, with a tentative D call TRBD2 (6 bases). The ends were cut back, 5 bases at V and 2 bases at J, with 25 bases in the middle. CDR1 is SGHTA, CDR2 FQGNSA, per germline. The CDR3 covers 18 residues. The DNA for the CDR3 is TGTGCCAGCAGCCCTCTCCGGGGGAAGGAATCCCTCACCTACGAGCAGTACTTC. The encoded protein is CASSPLRGKESLTYEQYF.

This rearrangement joins TRBV28 to TRBJ2-7, with 10 bases fitting TRBD1. There are 15 residues in the CDR3. Germline CDR1 and CDR2: MDHEN and SYDVKM. Germline trimming cut 6 bases from V and 7 bases from J; bases unmatched to any gene: 12. The CDR3 region has the DNA TGTGCCAGCAGCACCACCGGGACAGGGGCTTTAGAGCAGTACTTC. This translates into CASSTTGTGALEQYF.

This sequence joins TRBV11-2 and TRBJ2-7; possibly TRBD2 for D (6 bases). The V and J ends lost 2 bases and 4 bases respectively, with 15 bases between them. Germline V gives CDR1 SGHAT, CDR2 FQNNGV. The CDR3 runs 15 residues. The CDR3 nucleotides read TGTGCCAGCAGCTTACCGGGACTGCCTCCTTACGAGCAGTACTTC. As protein: CASSLPGLPPYEQYF. Drawing the rest from reference TRBV11-2 and TRBJ2-7, the complete variable domain is EAGVAQSPRYKIIEKRQSVAFWCNPISGHATLYWYQQILGQGPKLLIQFQNNGVVDDSQLPKDRFSAERLKGVDSTLKIQPAKLEDSAVYLCASSLPGLPPYEQYFGPGTRLTVT.